Shown below are 21 T cell receptor beta chains from a single sample sequenced in a study of T cell repertoires in cytomegalovirus infection. These receptors lack a known antigen. TCRdb fed the reads into MiXCR, producing one record per CDR3 protein. The sample lists some 920,000 distinct CDR3 sequences, approximately 33% occurring once. The input for sequencing was cultured CD8+ T cells from PBMCs, taken from culture after CMV antigen stimulation. All receptors derive from a human donor in good health (CMV status not recorded). Some clones in this sample may be carry-over from other donors' samples.

This clonotype has at least ten counts. The chain couples TRBV19 to TRBJ2-1, with 10 bases that match TRBD2. V was pared by 3 bases and J by 0 bases, with 2 bases of the junction left unmatched. Germline values: CDR1 LNHDA, CDR2 SQIVND (reference sequence). The CDR3 is 16 residues long. The CDR3 DNA reads TGTGCCAGTAGTATTAGCGGGGGGAGCTCCTACAATGAGCAGTTCTTC. It specifies CASSISGGSSYNEQFF.

This clonotype was counted between two and nine times. CDR3 loop: CASTLAVGYTQYF. The CDR3, as DNA: TGTGCCAGCACCCTAGCGGTGGGCTATACGCAGTATTTT. V gene TRBV6-2 or TRBV6-3 combines with J gene TRBJ2-3, with 7 bases fitting TRBD2. The ends lost 7 bases at V and 7 bases at J; junction bases unmatched: 8. From germline, CDR1 is MNHEY and CDR2 SVGEGT. This CDR3 has 13 residues.

The chain carries TRBV27 and TRBJ1-2; possible D gene TRBD1, 5 bases. Germline V gives CDR1 MNHEY, CDR2 SMNVEV (reference sequence). Trimming pared 6 bases from V and 4 bases from J, leaving 12 bases between. The CDR3 has 13 residues. The CDR3 DNA reads TGTGCCAGCAGCACAGGATACTCCTATGGCTACACCTTC. Translated, it gives CASSTGYSYGYTF.

This clonotype was observed at least ten times. The rearrangement links TRBV7-2 to TRBJ2-3; TRBD1 agrees at 8 bases. CDR1 is SGHTA, CDR2 FQGNSA, per germline. V dropped 2 bases and J dropped 5; count of bases not matched to a gene: 6. There are 15 residues in the CDR3. CDR3: CASSLPAGGIDTQYF. The CDR3 DNA reads as TGTGCCAGCAGCTTACCTGCAGGGGGCATAGATACGCAGTATTTT.

The chain links TRBV5-4 to TRBJ2-5; 11 bases fit TRBD2. The CDR3 contains 16 residues. Germline lookup yields CDR1 SGHNT and CDR2 YYREEE (reference sequence). Unmatched junction bases numbered 5, after V lost 0 bases and J lost 4 bases. CDR3 protein: CASSLASLAGGETQYF. In DNA form, the CDR3 reads TGTGCCAGCAGCTTGGCCAGTCTAGCGGGGGGAGAGACCCAGTACTTC. The full variable domain, in which reference TRBV5-4 and TRBJ2-5 provide the parts outside the CDR3, is ETGVTQSPTHLIKTRGQQVTLRCSSQSGHNTVSWYQQALGQGPQFIFQYYREEENGRGNFPPRFSGLQFPNYSSELNVNALELDDSALYLCASSLASLAGGETQYFGPGTRLLVL.

This clonotype was seen just once. The CDR3 DNA sequence: TGCGCCAGCAGCCAAGATTGGCAGGGGCGCGAGCAGTACGTC. Translation gives CASSQDWQGREQYV. The genes are TRBV4-3 and TRBJ2-7; weak D call: TRBD1 (6 bases). The V gene's germline CDR1 is LGHNA and CDR2 YSLEER. The CDR3 consists of 14 residues. V was trimmed by 0 bases and J by 6 bases, leaving 12 bases between them.

In its sample, this clonotype was seen a few times. The chain employs TRBV7-9 and TRBJ1-3; D is perhaps TRBD1 (6 bases). CDR3 length equals 16 residues. The ends were cut back, 5 bases at V and 0 bases at J, with 14 bases in the middle. CDR1 SEHNR and CDR2 FQNEAQ come from the germline V gene (reference sequence). In nucleotides, the CDR3 is TGTGCCAGCAGCCTGCAGCCAGGGGACTCTGGAAACACCATATATTTT. As protein: CASSLQPGDSGNTIYF.

The chain recombines TRBV7-6 with TRBJ2-1, with a weak D call TRBD1 (6 bases). Trimming shortened V by 5 bases and J by 8 bases, and 13 bases separated the two germline ends. The CDR3 has 13 residues. Germline values: CDR1 SGHVS, CDR2 FNYEAQ. The CDR3 loop is CASSRGTFDEQFF. CDR3 bases: TGTGCCAGCAGCCGAGGGACATTCGATGAGCAGTTCTTC.

This clonotype is a singleton in its sample. The chain couples TRBV20-1 to TRBJ1-2, with unresolved D. The length of the CDR3 is 15 residues. Germline V CDR1 and CDR2: DFQATT, SNEGSKA (reference sequence). Between the trimmed V and J ends, which lost 0 bases and 3 bases, there was a span of 14 bases. CDR3 DNA sequence: TGCAGTGCTAGAGATTTTGGGAGGGTTCACTATGGCTACACCTTC. It encodes CSARDFGRVHYGYTF.

The CDR3 loop reads CATSTSALIAGGIYEQYF. The CDR3 DNA reads as TGTGCCACCAGCACCTCAGCCTTAATAGCGGGGGGGATCTACGAGCAGTACTTC. The V gene is TRBV15, the J gene TRBJ2-7; TRBD2 matches 11 bases. Germline V gives CDR1 LNHNV, CDR2 YYDKDF (reference sequence). This CDR3 is 18 amino acids long. V shed 4 bases and J 3 bases; nucleotides not matched to a gene: 14. Filled out from reference TRBV15 and TRBJ2-7, the complete variable domain reads DAMVIQNPRYQVTQFGKPVTLSCSQTLNHNVMYWYQQKSSQAPKLLFHYYDKDFNNEADTPDNFQSRRPNTSFCFLDIRSPGLGDTAMYLCATSTSALIAGGIYEQYFGPGTRLTVT.

J is TRBJ2-4 and V is TRBV10-3, with unresolved D. Trimming pared 3 bases from V and 9 bases from J, leaving 6 bases between. Per the germline V gene, CDR1 is ENHRY and CDR2 is SYGVKD. The CDR3 spans 11 residues. The CDR3 protein is CAISDERIQYF. CDR3 DNA: TGTGCCATCAGTGATGAGCGCATTCAGTACTTC.

The gene calls are TRBV27 and TRBJ1-3; D unresolved. The V and J ends lost 0 bases and 0 bases respectively, with 9 bases between them. The CDR3 sequence is 16 residues long. Germline CDR1 MNHEY, CDR2 SMNVEV (reference sequence). CDR3 region: CASSLSPPGSGNTIYF. CDR3 in DNA: TGTGCCAGCAGTTTATCCCCTCCCGGCTCTGGAAACACCATATATTTT.

This clonotype turned up a few times. The V call is TRBV6-1, the J call TRBJ2-1; TRBD2 matches at 9 bases. The trim removed 6 bases at V and 5 bases at J, leaving 8 bases unmatched. In germline, CDR1 is MNHNS, CDR2 SASEGT. The CDR3 sequence is 15 residues long. The CDR3 loop reads CASSLAGGPHNEQFF. The CDR3 DNA reads TGTGCCAGCAGCCTGGCGGGGGGGCCCCACAATGAGCAGTTCTTC.

This clonotype was observed a handful of times. This chain joins TRBV11-3 and TRBJ2-1; 10 nucleotides agree with TRBD1. The CDR3 is 15 amino acids. The junction had 9 bases not matched to a gene; V was cut back by 5 bases and J by 8 bases. The germline CDR1 and CDR2 sequences are SGHNT and YENEEA. The CDR3 spells CASSHRGQGKDEQFF. The DNA for the CDR3 is TGTGCCAGCAGCCACAGGGGACAGGGGAAGGATGAGCAGTTCTTC.

V and J are TRBV7-3 and TRBJ2-3, with 15 bases matching TRBD2. Trimming at V came to 5 bases and at J to 11 bases, leaving 11 bases not matched to a gene. The CDR3 consists of 16 residues. CDR1 and CDR2 from the germline V gene are SGHTA and FQGTGA. CDR3 residues: CASSLGLAGGPTRQYF. CDR3 sequence (DNA): TGTGCCAGCAGCCTGGGACTAGCGGGGGGCCCTACCCGGCAGTATTTT.

A few counts support this clonotype. This chain uses TRBV7-9 with TRBJ2-1, with D perhaps being TRBD1 or TRBD2 (6 bases each). This CDR3 spans 14 amino acids. V dropped 7 bases and J dropped 5 bases, with 15 bases sitting between them. The germline CDR1 and CDR2 sequences are SEHNR and FQNEAQ (reference sequence). CDR3 sequence (DNA): TGTGCCAGCATACGGGGGCCGACGAACAATGAGCAGTTCTTC. It translates to CASIRGPTNNEQFF.

Comments on this clonotype: The junction departs from the called germline gene at one end, perhaps through a read error. The chain has TRBV7-2 and TRBJ1-1, with no clear D. The CDR3 loop spans 12 amino acids. The germline gives CDR1 SGHTA, CDR2 FQGNSA. The CDR3: CVSSPRPSEAFF. Here the CDR3 DNA reads TGTGTCAGCAGCCCTCGACCGTCTGAAGCTTTCTTT.

This chain links TRBV10-3 with TRBJ2-1; D unresolved. V dropped 0 bases and J dropped 5 bases, with 8 bases sitting between them. CDR1 is ENHRY, CDR2 SYGVKD, per germline. The CDR3 has 14 residues. In nucleotides, the CDR3 is TGTGCCATCAGTGAGTCGGGCACCAACAATGAGCAGTTCTTC. Translation gives CAISESGTNNEQFF.

The V gene is TRBV6-2 or TRBV6-3, the J gene TRBJ2-7, with D maybe TRBD2 (6 bases). The CDR3 has 16 residues. Deletions cut 0 bases from V and 4 bases from J, with 16 bases between. Germline CDR1 reads MNHEY; CDR2 reads SVGEGT. CDR3 sequence: CASSYSVEEGQYEQYV. CDR3 DNA: TGTGCCAGCAGTTACTCGGTCGAGGAGGGCCAGTACGAGCAGTACGTC.

The chain links TRBV6-2 or TRBV6-3 to TRBJ1-5; possible D gene TRBD1, 5 bases. CDR3 length equals 18 residues. Trimming removed 4 bases from V and 5 bases from J, with 24 bases in between. Germline V CDR1 and CDR2: MNHEY, SVGEGT. CDR3: CASSSSLWGQRVDQPQHF. CDR3 in DNA: TGTGCCAGCAGTTCGAGCCTCTGGGGCCAGAGGGTCGATCAGCCCCAGCATTTT.

This clonotype has just a few counts. The rearrangement links TRBV6-8 to TRBJ2-3, with D unresolved. CDR3 length: 16 residues. The V and J ends lost 0 bases and 0 bases respectively, with 10 bases between them. Germline V gene data show CDR1 as MNHGY and CDR2 as SAAAGT. This CDR3 reads CASSYSKFPSTDTQYF. In DNA form, the CDR3 reads TGTGCCAGCAGTTACTCGAAGTTTCCTAGCACAGATACGCAGTATTTT.